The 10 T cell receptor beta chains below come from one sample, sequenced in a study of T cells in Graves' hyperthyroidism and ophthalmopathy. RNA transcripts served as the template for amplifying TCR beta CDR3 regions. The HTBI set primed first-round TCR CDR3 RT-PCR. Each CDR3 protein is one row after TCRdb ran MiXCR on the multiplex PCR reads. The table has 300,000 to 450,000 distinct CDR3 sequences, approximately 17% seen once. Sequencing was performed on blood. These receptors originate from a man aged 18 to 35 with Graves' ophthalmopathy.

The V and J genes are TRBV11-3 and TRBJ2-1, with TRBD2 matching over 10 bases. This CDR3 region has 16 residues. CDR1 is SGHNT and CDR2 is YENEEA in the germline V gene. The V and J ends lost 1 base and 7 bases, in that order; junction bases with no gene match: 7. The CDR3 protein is CASSLGSAGGGNEQFF. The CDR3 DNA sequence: TGTGCCAGCAGCTTAGGCTCAGCGGGGGGGGGGAATGAGCAGTTCTTC. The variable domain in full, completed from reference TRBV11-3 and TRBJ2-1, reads EAGVVQSPRYKIIEKKQPVAFWCNPISGHNTLYWYLQNLGQGPELLIRYENEEAVDDSQLPKDRFSAERLKGVDSTLKIQPAELGDSAVYLCASSLGSAGGGNEQFFGPGTRLTVL.

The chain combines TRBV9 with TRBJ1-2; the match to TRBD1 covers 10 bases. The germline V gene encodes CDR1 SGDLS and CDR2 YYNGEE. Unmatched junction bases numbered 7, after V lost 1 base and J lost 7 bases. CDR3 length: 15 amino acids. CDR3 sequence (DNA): TGTGCCAGCAGCGTACCGCGACAGGGGGCGGGTGGCTACACCTTC. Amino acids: CASSVPRQGAGGYTF.

The DNA for the CDR3 is TGCGCCAGCAGCTTGTTGCCTAGTATGGGGTCTGAAGCTTTCTTT. Protein: CASSLLPSMGSEAFF. The chain links TRBV5-1 to TRBJ1-1; D not resolved. The CDR3 totals 15 residues. With 1 base removed from V and 6 bases from J, the gap between germline ends came to 16 bases. Germline CDR1 reads SGHRS; CDR2 reads YFSETQ.

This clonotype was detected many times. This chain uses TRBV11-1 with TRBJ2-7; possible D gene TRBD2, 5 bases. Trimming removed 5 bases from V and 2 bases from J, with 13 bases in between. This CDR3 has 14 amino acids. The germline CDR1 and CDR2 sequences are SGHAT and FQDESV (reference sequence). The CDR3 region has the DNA TGTGCCAGCAGCCCGATTTCTAGCCCCTACGAGCAGTACTTC. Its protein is CASSPISSPYEQYF.

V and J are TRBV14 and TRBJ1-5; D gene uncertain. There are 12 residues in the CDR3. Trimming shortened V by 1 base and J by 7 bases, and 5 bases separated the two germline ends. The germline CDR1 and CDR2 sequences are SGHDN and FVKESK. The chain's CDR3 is CASSQARQPQHF. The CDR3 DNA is TGTGCCAGCAGCCAAGCGAGGCAGCCCCAGCATTTT.

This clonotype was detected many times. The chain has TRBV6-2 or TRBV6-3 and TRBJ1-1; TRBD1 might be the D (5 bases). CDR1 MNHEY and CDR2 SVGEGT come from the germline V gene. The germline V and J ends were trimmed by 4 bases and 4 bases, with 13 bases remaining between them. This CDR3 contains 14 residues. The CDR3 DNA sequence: TGTGCCAGCAGTTGGGTCGAGGGGATCACTGAAGCTTTCTTT. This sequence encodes CASSWVEGITEAFF.

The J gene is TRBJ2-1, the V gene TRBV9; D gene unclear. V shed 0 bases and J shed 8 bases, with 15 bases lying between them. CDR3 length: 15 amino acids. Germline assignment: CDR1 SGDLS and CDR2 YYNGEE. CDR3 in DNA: TGTGCCAGCAGCGTAGGGGGAATGGGTGTTGATGAGCAGTTCTTC. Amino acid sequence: CASSVGGMGVDEQFF.

The CDR3 DNA sequence: TGTGCCAGCAGTAGTCGTCAGGGGGCCCTGGAGACCCAGTACTTC. This sequence encodes CASSSRQGALETQYF. V is TRBV12-3 or TRBV12-4 and J is TRBJ2-5; 8 bases line up with TRBD1. The junction had 10 bases not matched to a gene; V was cut back by 5 bases and J by 5 bases. This CDR3 has 15 amino acids.

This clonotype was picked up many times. In nucleotides, the CDR3 is TGTGCCAGCAGCTCAGGGACAGGGGCGAGCAATCAGCCCCAGCATTTT. Translation: CASSSGTGASNQPQHF. V usage is TRBV7-9 and J usage is TRBJ1-5; 10 bases agree with TRBD1. Germline CDR1 is SEHNR and CDR2 is FQNEAQ (reference sequence). The CDR3 length is 16 residues. Losses at the gene ends were 4 bases for V and 1 base for J; bases not matched to a gene: 4. Combining the CDR3 with reference TRBV7-9 and TRBJ1-5 gives the whole variable domain DTGVSQNPRHKITKRGQNVTFRCDPISEHNRLYWYRQTLGQGPEFLTYFQNEAQLEKSRLLSDRFSAERPKGSFSTLEIQRTEQGDSAMYLCASSSGTGASNQPQHFGDGTRLSIL.

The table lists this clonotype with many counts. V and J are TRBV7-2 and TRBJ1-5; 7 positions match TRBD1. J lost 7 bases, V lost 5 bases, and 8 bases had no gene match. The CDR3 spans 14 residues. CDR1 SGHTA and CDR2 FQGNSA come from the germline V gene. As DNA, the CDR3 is TGTGCCAGCAGCGAGGGGGCGGGAGGCCAGCCCCAGCATTTT. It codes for CASSEGAGGQPQHF. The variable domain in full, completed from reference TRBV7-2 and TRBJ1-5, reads GAGVSQSPSNKVTEKGKDVELRCDPISGHTALYWYRQSLGQGLEFLIYFQGNSAPDKSGLPSDRFSAERTGGSVSTLTIQRTQQEDSAVYLCASSEGAGGQPQHFGDGTRLSIL.